This T cell receptor beta chain was recorded in a study of long-term antiretroviral therapy in people with HIV. Runs used v3.0 of the immunoSEQ assay and were done at survey level. Using immunoSEQ multiplex PCR, the repertoire was profiled, and TCRdb retains in-frame clones only, with some absent. Of tens of thousands of clones listed, 87% are singletons. The CDR3 length is 13 residues. CDR1 and CDR2 from the germline V gene are GTSNPN and SVGIG (reference sequence). V lost 4 bases and J lost 5, with 12 bases in between. This rearrangement joins TRBV30 to TRBJ2-1; weak D call: TRBD1 (5 bases). The sequencing used unsorted PBMCs, collected 2 years after starting antiretroviral therapy. This receptor was obtained from a man aged 45-65 years with HIV. The CDR3 protein is CAWNRGQNNEQFF. The CDR3 DNA follows: TGTGCCTGGAACCGAGGACAAAACAATGAGCAGTTCTTC.